What follows are 6 T cell receptor beta chains derived from one specimen sequenced in a study of type 1 and type 2 diabetes patients. The PCR template was genomic DNA. A primer set of 30 forward and 13 reverse primers amplified the CDR3. In TCRdb, the multiplex PCR reads were re-called with MiXCR into one record per CDR3 protein. The table has 250,000 or so distinct CDR3 sequences, roughly 50% seen once; the top ten hold approximately 15%. Sequencing used peripheral blood mononuclear cells (PBMCs). Every receptor here comes from a man aged 18 to 29 with type 2 diabetes.

V and J are TRBV5-1 and TRBJ1-6, with D possibly TRBD1 on 6 matching bases. V was pared by 4 bases and J by 10 bases, with 15 bases between. There are 14 residues in the CDR3. CDR1 and CDR2 (germline): SGHRS, YFSETQ. CDR3 sequence: CASSLRTEGSPLHF. The CDR3 nucleotides are TGCGCCAGCAGCCTACGGACAGAGGGATCACCCCTCCACTTT.

Worth noting for this clonotype: The conserved phenylalanine or tryptophan is not found at the CDR3 terminus, so this likely reflects a read error. This chain joins TRBV28 and TRBJ2-5, with TRBD1 matching over 11 bases. The V segment lost 6 bases and the J segment 2 bases; nucleotides outside the gene matches: 5. The CDR3 extends over 15 amino acids. Germline assignment: CDR1 MDHEN and CDR2 SYDVKM. CDR3 protein: CASRPGQGAQETQYL. In nucleotides, the CDR3 is TGTGCCAGCAGACCAGGACAGGGGGCTCAAGAGACCCAGTACTTG.

This clonotype was recorded a few times. The chain employs TRBV19 and TRBJ2-1, with TRBD1 matching 10 bases. The length of the CDR3 is 16 residues. Germline lookup yields CDR1 LNHDA and CDR2 SQIVND (reference sequence). J was trimmed by 2 bases and V by 5 bases; bases with no gene match: 6. The chain's CDR3 is CASSSHDRGPYNEQFF. In DNA, the CDR3 is TGTGCCAGTAGTTCCCACGACAGGGGGCCCTACAATGAGCAGTTCTTC.

The chain links TRBV29-1 to TRBJ1-1; weak D call: TRBD1 (6 bases). V was shortened by 3 bases and J by 5 bases, with 10 bases between the two germline ends. The germline CDR1 and CDR2 sequences are SQVTM and ANQGSEA. The CDR3 contains 12 residues. The CDR3 DNA follows: TGCAGCGTTGAGTGGGGGCAAACTGAAGCTTTCTTT. Amino acid sequence: CSVEWGQTEAFF.

This clonotype was detected only a few times. The chain recombines TRBV4-1 with TRBJ2-7; 9 positions agree with TRBD2. This CDR3 contains 16 residues. The J segment lost 2 bases and the V segment lost 0 bases, leaving 5 bases of the junction unmatched. The V gene's germline CDR1 is MGHRA and CDR2 YSYEKL. The CDR3 DNA reads TGCGCCAGCAGCCAAGACAGGAGCGGGGGGACCTACGAGCAGTACTTC. Translation gives CASSQDRSGGTYEQYF.

CDR3 residues: CASSVAFGTNEKLFF. The CDR3 bases are TGTGCCAGCAGCGTAGCATTCGGAACTAATGAAAAACTGTTTTTT. The gene calls are TRBV9 and TRBJ1-4; D not resolved. CDR3 length: 15 amino acids. Trimming pared 0 bases from V and 1 base from J, leaving 7 bases between. CDR1 and CDR2 from the germline V gene are SGDLS and YYNGEE.